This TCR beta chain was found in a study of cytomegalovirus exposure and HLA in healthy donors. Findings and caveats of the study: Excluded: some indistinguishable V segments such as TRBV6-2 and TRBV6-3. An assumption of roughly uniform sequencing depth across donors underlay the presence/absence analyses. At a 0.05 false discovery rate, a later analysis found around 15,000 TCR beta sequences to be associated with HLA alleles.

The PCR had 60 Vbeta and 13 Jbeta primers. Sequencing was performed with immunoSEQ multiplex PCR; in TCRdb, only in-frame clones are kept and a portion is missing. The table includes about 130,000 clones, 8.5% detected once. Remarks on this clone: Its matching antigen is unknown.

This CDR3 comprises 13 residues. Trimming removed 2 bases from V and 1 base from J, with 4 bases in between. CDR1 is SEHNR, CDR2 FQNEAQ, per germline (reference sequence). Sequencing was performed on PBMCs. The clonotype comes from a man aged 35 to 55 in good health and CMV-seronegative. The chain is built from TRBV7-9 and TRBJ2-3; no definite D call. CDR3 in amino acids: CASSLTGTDTQYF. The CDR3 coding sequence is TGTGCCAGCAGCTTAACGGGCACAGATACGCAGTATTTT. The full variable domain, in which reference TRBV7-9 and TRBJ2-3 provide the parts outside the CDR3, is DTGVSQNPRHKITKRGQNVTFRCDPISEHNRLYWYRQTLGQGPEFLTYFQNEAQLEKSRLLSDRFSAERPKGSFSTLEIQRTEQGDSAMYLCASSLTGTDTQYFGPGTRLTVL.